The 30 T cell receptor beta chains below all came from one sample that was sequenced in a study of CD8+ T cells in alopecia areata. RNA was extracted and reverse transcribed into cDNA as the sequencing template. Only in-frame clones appear in the TCRdb table, and some are missing; sequencing was by immunoSEQ multiplex PCR. The sample holds under 250,000 clones, more than 55% seen once. The sequencing sample was made of CD8+ T cells sorted from blood. These receptors were collected from a human donor in good health.

This clone is a singleton in its sample. V is TRBV5-1 and J is TRBJ2-5, with 12 bases lining up with TRBD1. With 4 bases clipped from V and 1 base from J, the junction kept 8 bases outside the gene matches. Germline values: CDR1 SGHRS, CDR2 YFSETQ. The CDR3 consists of 17 residues. CDR3 loop: CASSAGTGGFGQETQYF. CDR3 coding DNA: TGCGCCAGCAGCGCCGGGACAGGGGGCTTTGGCCAAGAGACCCAGTACTTC.

The chain links TRBV6-5 to TRBJ1-5; D unresolved. The CDR3 is 13 amino acids. Germline lookup yields CDR1 MNHEY and CDR2 SVGAGI. V lost 4 bases and J 4 bases, leaving 8 bases between the germline ends. The CDR3 sequence is CASSFAPNQPQHF. CDR3 DNA sequence: TGTGCCAGCAGTTTTGCACCGAATCAGCCCCAGCATTTT.

The chain has TRBV2 and TRBJ2-3, with TRBD2 matching 10 bases. CDR3 size: 18 residues. V shed 6 bases, J shed 5 bases, and the junction held 17 bases outside the gene matches. CDR1 and CDR2 from the germline V gene are SNHLY and FYNNEI. The CDR3 DNA reads as TGTGCCAGCAGGACCCAGCGGGGGGGGCCTCAAGGAGGAGATACGCAGTATTTT. This translates into CASRTQRGGPQGGDTQYF. The variable domain in full, completed from reference TRBV2 and TRBJ2-3, reads EPEVTQTPSHQVTQMGQEVILRCVPISNHLYFYWYRQILGQKVEFLVSFYNNEISEKSEIFDDQFSVERPDGSNFTLKIRSTKLEDSAMYFCASRTQRGGPQGGDTQYFGPGTRLTVL.

J is TRBJ2-7 and V is TRBV14, with D perhaps matching TRBD2 (6 bases). Looked up from germline, CDR1 is SGHDN and CDR2 is FVKESK. V was pared by 1 base and J by 3 bases, with 13 bases between. The CDR3 is made up of 15 amino acids. CDR3 bases: TGTGCCAGCAGCCAAGCGCACGGGGACTTCTACGAGCAGTACTTC. Protein sequence: CASSQAHGDFYEQYF.

The chain recombines TRBV4-2 with TRBJ2-7; D uncertain. The V end was cut by 8 bases, the J end by 1 base, with 12 bases between. The CDR3 is made up of 13 amino acids. Germline values: CDR1 LGHNA, CDR2 YNFKEQ. The CDR3 DNA reads as TGTGCCAGCGGGTGGTCGGGTTCCTACGAGCAGTACTTC. It encodes CASGWSGSYEQYF.

This clone turned up a few times. The gene calls are TRBV30 and TRBJ2-3; TRBD2 matches 15 bases. V was clipped by 8 bases and J by 0 bases; unmatched bases: 9. CDR1 and CDR2 from the germline V gene are GTSNPN and SVGIG (reference sequence). CDR3 size: 17 residues. The CDR3 DNA reads TGTGCCCTAACGGGACTAGCGGGGGGCCTGAGCACAGATACGCAGTATTTT. Protein sequence: CALTGLAGGLSTDTQYF.

The chain uses TRBV13 and TRBJ2-7, with a weak D call TRBD2 (6 bases). The CDR3 sequence is 15 residues long. Germline CDR1 is PRHDT and CDR2 is FYEKMQ (reference sequence). V was shortened by 6 bases and J by 2 bases, with 17 bases between the two germline ends. The CDR3 DNA follows: TGTGCCAGCAGTGAAGGGGCGGGGTCTGCCTACGAGCAGTACTTC. It yields the protein CASSEGAGSAYEQYF.

The chain couples TRBV28 to TRBJ1-2, with TRBD1 as a possible D gene (5 bases). The germline V gene encodes CDR1 MDHEN and CDR2 SYDVKM. The CDR3 has 14 amino acids. The V end was cut by 7 bases, the J end by 8 bases, with 20 bases between. Written as DNA, the CDR3 is TGTGCCAGCACCCTACTCGGCGGGGGAACGGGCTACACCTTC. It yields the protein CASTLLGGGTGYTF.

The chain links TRBV2 to TRBJ1-5, with D maybe TRBD1 (5 bases). Trimming took off 10 bases at V and 9 bases at J, with 19 bases between the two ends. Germline CDR1 is SNHLY and CDR2 is FYNNEI. The CDR3 covers 13 residues. The CDR3: CAILQDTAGPQHF. DNA for the CDR3: TGTGCCATACTACAGGATACCGCGGGGCCCCAGCATTTT.

This clone was counted a few times. The rearrangement uses TRBV6-6 and TRBJ1-2, with unresolved D. The CDR3 is 14 amino acids. The V and J ends lost 5 bases and 0 bases respectively, with 10 bases between them. Germline values: CDR1 MNHNY, CDR2 SVGAGI (reference sequence). The CDR3 nucleotides read TGTGCCAGCAGTCTGGACGGAGCTAACTATGGCTACACCTTC. It translates to CASSLDGANYGYTF.

In this sample, this clone turned up once. The gene calls are TRBV27 and TRBJ2-7; 11 bases fit TRBD1. V dropped 7 bases and J dropped 7; count of bases not matched to a gene: 9. CDR1 and CDR2 from the germline V gene are MNHEY and SMNVEV (reference sequence). This CDR3 has 14 residues. As DNA, the CDR3 is TGTGCCAGCACTCTTGGACAGGGGGCGCGGGAGCAGTACTTC. Translated: CASTLGQGAREQYF.

The chain combines TRBV29-1 with TRBJ1-1, with a tentative D call TRBD1 (6 bases). Per the germline V gene, CDR1 is SQVTM and CDR2 is ANQGSEA. The CDR3 covers 12 residues. Deletions cut 7 bases from V and 5 bases from J, with 14 bases between. DNA for the CDR3: TGCAGCGCTCAGGAGGGGGGGACTGAAGCTTTCTTT. It yields the protein CSAQEGGTEAFF.

The chain uses TRBV6-1 and TRBJ1-2; 11 nucleotides line up with TRBD1. Germline CDR1 reads MNHNS; CDR2 reads SASEGT. This CDR3 is built from 15 residues. V was clipped by 6 bases and J by 3 bases; unmatched bases: 6. CDR3 in DNA: TGTGCCAGCAGAGCCTGGACAGGGGGCGACTATGGCTACACCTTC. Its protein is CASRAWTGGDYGYTF.

The V call is TRBV10-2, the J call TRBJ2-1; the D is unclear. The CDR3 is made up of 11 amino acids. Trimming took 3 bases from V and 9 from J, leaving 6 bases between them. Germline V gives CDR1 WSHSY, CDR2 SAAADI. The CDR3 here is CASSDGSEQFF. CDR3 coding DNA: TGCGCCAGCAGTGACGGCTCTGAGCAGTTCTTC.

CDR3 in DNA: TGTGCCAGCAGCTACCCAGGGGGTGCCTACGAGCAGTACTTC. Its translation is CASSYPGGAYEQYF. The chain couples TRBV7-9 to TRBJ2-7, with 7 bases identical to TRBD1. Per germline, CDR1 SEHNR and CDR2 FQNEAQ (reference sequence). V lost 4 bases and J lost 2; bases outside the gene matches: 5. The CDR3 contains 14 residues.

This clone was counted many times. V is TRBV7-2 and J is TRBJ2-1; D is tentatively TRBD1 or TRBD2 (6 bases each). Germline V lookup: CDR1 SGHTA, CDR2 FQGNSA. The germline V and J ends were trimmed by 3 bases and 7 bases, with 10 bases remaining between them. This CDR3 spans 13 amino acids. DNA for the CDR3: TGTGCCAGCAGCTTCGGGGGCGGGAATGAGCAGTTCTTC. This translates into CASSFGGGNEQFF.

The chain recombines TRBV7-9 with TRBJ1-1; D gene uncertain. Germline CDR1 is SEHNR and CDR2 is FQNEAQ (reference sequence). Between the trimmed V and J ends, which lost 1 base and 1 base, there was a span of 10 bases. CDR3 size: 15 residues. CDR3: CASSLDSGPNTEAFF. The CDR3 region has the DNA TGTGCCAGCAGCTTAGACTCAGGACCGAACACTGAAGCTTTCTTT.

The CDR3 loop is CASSPEGLQPQHF. The CDR3 nucleotides are TGTGCCAGCAGTCCCGAGGGGTTGCAGCCCCAGCATTTT. V and J are TRBV28 and TRBJ1-5; D may be TRBD1 (5 bases). The V and J ends lost 5 bases and 7 bases respectively, with 12 bases between them. This CDR3 is 13 amino acids long. CDR1 and CDR2 (germline): MDHEN, SYDVKM.

J is TRBJ2-7 and V is TRBV4-1, with TRBD1 matching 8 bases. The CDR3 is 15 residues long. Germline lookup yields CDR1 MGHRA and CDR2 YSYEKL. V was clipped by 4 bases and J by 0 bases; unmatched bases: 5. Here the CDR3 DNA reads TGCGCCAGCAGCCCACGGACAGGGAGCTCCTACGAGCAGTACTTC. Translating gives CASSPRTGSSYEQYF.

The genes are TRBV25-1 and TRBJ2-7, with D perhaps TRBD1 (6 bases). This CDR3 is built from 11 residues. From germline, CDR1 is MGHDK and CDR2 SYGVNS. Trimming removed 5 bases from V and 6 bases from J, with 8 bases in between. This chain's CDR3 is CASSTGSEQYF. As DNA, the CDR3 is TGTGCCAGCAGTACAGGGTCCGAGCAGTACTTC.

There are a few counts of this clone. The chain recombines TRBV2 with TRBJ1-3; D is unclear. The CDR3 is 14 amino acids. CDR1 SNHLY and CDR2 FYNNEI come from the germline V gene. The germline V and J ends were trimmed by 11 bases and 0 bases, with 14 bases remaining between them. The CDR3 region has the DNA TGTGCCGGCCGGCAAGGGCCCTCTGGAAACACCATATATTTT. Translation: CAGRQGPSGNTIYF.

The chain has TRBV29-1 and TRBJ1-1; D may be TRBD1 (5 bases). Trimming cost V 8 bases and J 2 bases, with 21 bases left between them. This CDR3 contains 15 residues. CDR1 and CDR2 (germline): SQVTM, ANQGSEA. CDR3 in amino acids: CSHRQSPRLNTEAFF. DNA for the CDR3: TGCAGCCACAGACAGTCCCCGAGGTTAAACACTGAAGCTTTCTTT.

The chain combines TRBV7-9 with TRBJ1-5, with 9 bases that match TRBD1. Trimming at V came to 5 bases and at J to 6 bases, leaving 8 bases not matched to a gene. This CDR3 is built from 15 residues. In germline, CDR1 is SEHNR, CDR2 FQNEAQ (reference sequence). For the CDR3, the DNA is TGTGCCAGCAGCGGGGACAGGGAAGAAGGTCAGCCCCAGCATTTT. Its protein product is CASSGDREEGQPQHF.

This chain uses TRBV15 with TRBJ2-7; 7 bases line up with TRBD1. CDR3 length equals 15 residues. Looked up from germline, CDR1 is LNHNV and CDR2 is YYDKDF (reference sequence). The V and J ends lost 8 bases and 3 bases, in that order; junction bases with no gene match: 13. The CDR3 DNA follows: TGTGCCACCGCGGCCAAGGACAGGACCGACTACGAGCAGTACTTC. It encodes CATAAKDRTDYEQYF.

This rearrangement joins TRBV27 to TRBJ2-7; 7 bases agree with TRBD1. This CDR3 spans 15 amino acids. V was pared by 5 bases and J by 3 bases, with 10 bases of the junction left unmatched. Germline loops: CDR1 MNHEY, CDR2 SMNVEV (reference sequence). CDR3 in DNA: TGTGCCAGCAGTGGCCCCCAGGGGGTAAACTACGAGCAGTACTTC. Its translation is CASSGPQGVNYEQYF.

The chain is built from TRBV30 and TRBJ1-1; no reliable D call. V was pared by 3 bases and J by 5 bases, with 4 bases between. Germline V gives CDR1 GTSNPN, CDR2 SVGIG (reference sequence). CDR3 length: 10 residues. For the CDR3, the DNA is TGTGCCTGGAGAGGAACTGAAGCTTTCTTT. Its protein product is CAWRGTEAFF.

The rearrangement uses TRBV12-5 and TRBJ2-5, with D possibly TRBD1 on 7 matching bases. Germline CDR1 reads LGHNT; CDR2 reads FRNRAP. V lost 9 bases and J 5 bases, leaving 13 bases between the germline ends. The CDR3 is made up of 12 amino acids. The CDR3 region is CASSTGRETQYF. The CDR3, as DNA: TGTGCTAGCTCGACAGGGAGGGAGACCCAGTACTTC.

The chain combines TRBV29-1 with TRBJ2-7, with 7 bases aligning to TRBD2. Trimming at V came to 6 bases and at J to 7 bases, leaving 15 bases not matched to a gene. The germline CDR1 and CDR2 sequences are SQVTM and ANQGSEA. This CDR3 contains 14 residues. CDR3 sequence reads: CSVERTGGGREQYF. The CDR3 nucleotides are TGCAGCGTGGAACGCACTGGGGGAGGGAGAGAGCAGTACTTC.

The chain has TRBV4-1 and TRBJ2-5; TRBD2 agrees at 10 bases. Germline CDR1 is MGHRA and CDR2 is YSYEKL. CDR3 length: 14 residues. With 2 bases clipped from V and 5 bases from J, the junction kept 2 bases outside the gene matches. The CDR3 sequence is CASSQTSGDETQYF. The CDR3 nucleotides read TGCGCCAGCAGCCAAACTAGCGGGGATGAGACCCAGTACTTC.

The V call is TRBV7-9, the J call TRBJ2-1; no firm D call. Looked up from germline, CDR1 is SEHNR and CDR2 is FQNEAQ (reference sequence). The CDR3 runs to 16 residues. Trimming removed 4 bases at V and 0 bases at J, with 13 bases between. The CDR3 coding sequence is TGTGCCAGCAGCTCTAAGACGGCAAGCTCCTACAATGAGCAGTTCTTC. It translates to CASSSKTASSYNEQFF.